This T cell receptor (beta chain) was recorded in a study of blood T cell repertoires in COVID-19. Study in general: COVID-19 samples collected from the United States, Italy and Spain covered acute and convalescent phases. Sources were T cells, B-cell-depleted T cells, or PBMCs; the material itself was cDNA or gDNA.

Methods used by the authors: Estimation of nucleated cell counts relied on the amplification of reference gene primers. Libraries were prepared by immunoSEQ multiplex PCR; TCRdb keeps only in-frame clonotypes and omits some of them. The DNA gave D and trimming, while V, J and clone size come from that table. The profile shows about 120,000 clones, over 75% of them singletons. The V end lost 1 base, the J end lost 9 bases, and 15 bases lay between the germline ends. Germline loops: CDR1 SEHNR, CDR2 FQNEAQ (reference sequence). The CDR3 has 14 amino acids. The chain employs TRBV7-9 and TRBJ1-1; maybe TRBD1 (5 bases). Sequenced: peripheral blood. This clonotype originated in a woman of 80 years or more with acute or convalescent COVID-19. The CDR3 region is CASSLVVAGMKAFF. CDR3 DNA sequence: TGTGCCAGCAGCTTAGTGGTTGCAGGGATGAAAGCTTTCTTT.